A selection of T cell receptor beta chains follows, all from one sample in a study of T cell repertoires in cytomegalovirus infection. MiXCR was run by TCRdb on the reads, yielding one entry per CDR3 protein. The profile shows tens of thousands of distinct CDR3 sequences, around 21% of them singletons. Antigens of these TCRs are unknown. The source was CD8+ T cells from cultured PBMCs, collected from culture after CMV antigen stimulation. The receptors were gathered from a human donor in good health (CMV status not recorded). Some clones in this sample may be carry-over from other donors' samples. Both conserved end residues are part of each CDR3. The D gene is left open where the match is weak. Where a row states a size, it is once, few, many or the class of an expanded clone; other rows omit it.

cdr3_aa: CASSPQGNEQFF
j_call: TRBJ2-1
clone_size: few
d_call: NA
v_call: TRBV12-3/TRBV12-4

cdr3_aa: CASSLAQGWRGDQETQYF
j_call: TRBJ2-5
clone_size: NA
d_call: TRBD2
v_call: TRBV7-6

cdr3_aa: CSASSGGGWETQYF
j_call: TRBJ2-5
clone_size: NA
d_call: TRBD2
v_call: TRBV20-1

cdr3_aa: CASSLPGQATDTQYF
j_call: TRBJ2-3
clone_size: NA
d_call: TRBD1
v_call: TRBV12-3/TRBV12-4

cdr3_aa: CASSVGGQGGRHTEAFF
j_call: TRBJ1-1
clone_size: few
d_call: TRBD1
v_call: TRBV9

cdr3_aa: CASRGQGNQPQHF
j_call: TRBJ1-5
clone_size: many
d_call: NA
v_call: TRBV25-1

cdr3_aa: CASAEGWGGNNEQFF
j_call: TRBJ2-1
clone_size: few
d_call: TRBD2
v_call: TRBV5-1

cdr3_aa: CASSPYAAADTQYF
j_call: TRBJ2-3
clone_size: many
d_call: NA
v_call: TRBV7-2

cdr3_aa: CASSLLTGSNEQFF
j_call: TRBJ2-1
clone_size: many
d_call: TRBD1
v_call: TRBV7-6

cdr3_aa: CASSLRGGGAFF
j_call: TRBJ1-1
clone_size: NA
d_call: NA
v_call: TRBV7-2

cdr3_aa: CASSFGPGVSGYTF
j_call: TRBJ1-2
clone_size: many
d_call: NA
v_call: TRBV7-2

cdr3_aa: CASSSDRPNTEAFF
j_call: TRBJ1-1
clone_size: NA
d_call: NA
v_call: TRBV5-1

cdr3_aa: CASSYPTSGANTGELFF
j_call: TRBJ2-2
clone_size: NA
d_call: TRBD2
v_call: TRBV7-2

cdr3_aa: CASLTFGRRGNQPEAFF
j_call: TRBJ1-1
clone_size: NA
d_call: NA
v_call: TRBV27

cdr3_aa: CSASGDTDTQYF
j_call: TRBJ2-3
clone_size: few
d_call: NA
v_call: TRBV20-1

cdr3_aa: CASRAGGTEAFF
j_call: TRBJ1-1
clone_size: NA
d_call: NA
v_call: TRBV6-6

cdr3_aa: CASTIPMEGTQYF
j_call: TRBJ2-3
clone_size: few
d_call: NA
v_call: TRBV11-2

cdr3_aa: CASTLGSWFYGYTF
j_call: TRBJ1-2
clone_size: NA
d_call: NA
v_call: TRBV7-2

cdr3_aa: CASSRGGQPQHF
j_call: TRBJ1-5
clone_size: few
d_call: NA
v_call: TRBV7-8

cdr3_aa: CASSPPTGIYEQYF
j_call: TRBJ2-7
clone_size: NA
d_call: NA
v_call: TRBV7-8

cdr3_aa: CASRSDRGDTQYF
j_call: TRBJ2-3
clone_size: few
d_call: TRBD1
v_call: TRBV5-1

cdr3_aa: CASSLTGDTEAFF
j_call: TRBJ1-1
clone_size: few
d_call: NA
v_call: TRBV7-7